These 14 T cell receptor beta chains were all obtained from the same sample, sequenced in a study of CD8 T cells in ankylosing spondylitis. Their recognized antigens are unknown. Overall study findings and caveats: The study identified a TCR beta motif of about eight highly homologous variants that appeared characteristic of ankylosing spondylitis blood.

TCRdb redid the calling of the 5' RACE reads with MiXCR, one entry per CDR3 protein. The data show 200,000 to 250,000 distinct CDR3 sequences, 7.3% seen once. Sequenced material: blood, either unsorted or a sorted T cell fraction (not recorded which). These receptors all stem from a male donor with ankylosing spondylitis.

This clonotype was recorded many times. The rearrangement links TRBV13 to TRBJ2-7; D tentatively reads TRBD1 or TRBD2 (6 bases each). The CDR3 has 13 amino acids. The ends were cut back, 5 bases at V and 5 bases at J, with 13 bases in the middle. From germline, CDR1 is PRHDT and CDR2 FYEKMQ (reference sequence). DNA of the CDR3: TGTGCCAGCAGCGGGGGCCCGGGGGACGAGCAGTACTTC. This sequence encodes CASSGGPGDEQYF. The whole variable domain, filled in from reference TRBV13 and TRBJ2-7, reads AAGVIQSPRHLIKEKRETATLKCYPIPRHDTVYWYQQGPGQDPQFLISFYEKMQSDKGSIPDRFSAQQFSDYHSELNMSSLELGDSALYFCASSGGPGDEQYFGPGTRLTVT.

J is TRBJ2-5 and V is TRBV4-1; D is unclear. The CDR3 covers 14 residues. Per germline, CDR1 MGHRA and CDR2 YSYEKL. V was pared by 3 bases and J by 7 bases, with 15 bases between. The CDR3 sequence is CASSHEQAVRTQYF. CDR3 nucleotides: TGCGCCAGCAGCCACGAGCAGGCGGTCCGGACCCAGTACTTC.

In this sample, this clonotype turned up a few times. This sequence joins TRBV3-1 and TRBJ1-2, with a tentative D call TRBD1 (6 bases). The CDR3 loop spans 15 amino acids. Germline values: CDR1 LGHDT, CDR2 YNNKEL (reference sequence). V shed 5 bases and J shed 8 bases, with 21 bases lying between them. CDR3 in DNA: TGTGCCAGCAGCGCATCCCCGGGGGGCGACTCAGGCTACACCTTC. Its protein is CASSASPGGDSGYTF.

Many counts were recorded for this clonotype. The rearrangement links TRBV10-3 to TRBJ1-1; 8 nucleotides match TRBD1. V shed 3 bases, J shed 1 base, and the junction held 4 bases outside the gene matches. CDR1 is ENHRY and CDR2 is SYGVKD in the germline V gene. The CDR3 is 15 amino acids. This chain's CDR3 is CAISEGQGSNTEAFF. As DNA, the CDR3 is TGTGCCATCAGTGAAGGACAGGGATCGAACACTGAAGCTTTCTTT.

This clonotype was observed many times. The V and J genes are TRBV6-2 or TRBV6-3 and TRBJ2-7; D remains unclear. This CDR3 is 15 amino acids long. Per the germline V gene, CDR1 is MNHEY and CDR2 is SVGEGT. V gave up 4 bases and J gave up 0 bases, with 13 bases separating them. In DNA, the CDR3 is TGTGCCAGCAGTTTCACTGACGAAAGCTCCTACGAGCAGTACTTC. Protein: CASSFTDESSYEQYF.

This clonotype appeared many times. The chain has TRBV7-9 and TRBJ1-1, with D unresolved. The CDR3 spans 15 residues. CDR1 and CDR2 (germline): SEHNR, FQNEAQ (reference sequence). Trimming shortened V by 3 bases and J by 4 bases, and 15 bases separated the two germline ends. The CDR3 is CASSLGPDSSTEAFF. The CDR3 DNA is TGTGCCAGCAGCTTGGGTCCAGATTCCTCCACTGAAGCTTTCTTT. The full variable domain, rest sourced from reference TRBV7-9 and TRBJ1-1, is DTGVSQNPRHKITKRGQNVTFRCDPISEHNRLYWYRQTLGQGPEFLTYFQNEAQLEKSRLLSDRFSAERPKGSFSTLEIQRTEQGDSAMYLCASSLGPDSSTEAFFGQGTRLTVV.

The V and J genes are TRBV10-3 and TRBJ1-2; TRBD1 might be the D (5 bases). In germline, CDR1 is ENHRY, CDR2 SYGVKD. The CDR3 is 15 amino acids. Trimming cost V 2 bases and J 4 bases, with 14 bases left between them. CDR3: CAISETREGVYGYTF. CDR3 DNA: TGTGCCATCAGTGAGACCAGGGAGGGAGTCTATGGCTACACCTTC.

Many counts were recorded for this clonotype. The gene calls are TRBV29-1 and TRBJ1-2; possibly TRBD1 for D (5 bases). CDR3 length: 14 amino acids. Germline V gene sequence: CDR1 SQVTM, CDR2 ANQGSEA. V was pared by 6 bases and J by 8 bases, with 22 bases between. The CDR3 reads CSVDFREEARGYTF. Here the CDR3 DNA reads TGCAGCGTCGACTTCAGGGAAGAGGCAAGAGGCTACACCTTC.

This clonotype was found many times. The V call is TRBV13, the J call TRBJ2-3; D uncertain. There are 13 residues in the CDR3. From germline, CDR1 is PRHDT and CDR2 FYEKMQ (reference sequence). Trimming removed 5 bases from V and 9 bases from J, with 15 bases in between. The CDR3 region is CASSPISGETQYF. Written as DNA, the CDR3 is TGTGCCAGCAGCCCCATTTCTGGTGAGACGCAGTATTTT.

The V call is TRBV29-1, the J call TRBJ2-3; D call uncertain. The CDR3 has 12 amino acids. CDR1 and CDR2 (germline): SQVTM, ANQGSEA. V lost 5 bases and J 7 bases, leaving 13 bases between the germline ends. DNA for the CDR3: TGCAGCGTTCTCAGGATAGGGTATACGCAGTATTTT. Translation gives CSVLRIGYTQYF.

At least ten counts were recorded for this clonotype. The J gene is TRBJ2-7, the V gene TRBV9; 9 nucleotides match TRBD1. The CDR3 has 14 residues. J gave up 5 bases and V 4 bases, and 7 bases lay outside the gene matches. Germline-derived CDR1 and CDR2 are SGDLS and YYNGEE. CDR3 amino acids: CASSLGDRVDEQYF. CDR3 bases: TGTGCCAGCAGCCTCGGGGACAGGGTGGACGAGCAGTACTTC.

This clonotype has a count of ten or more. This chain connects TRBV7-2 to TRBJ2-7, with D possibly being TRBD1 or TRBD2 (5 bases each). Trimming left V 0 bases short and J 5 bases short, with 11 bases between. CDR1 is SGHTA, CDR2 FQGNSA, per germline. The CDR3 loop spans 14 amino acids. CDR3 residues: CASSLALGTHEQYF. CDR3 in DNA: TGTGCCAGCAGCTTAGCGCTGGGGACCCACGAGCAGTACTTC.

The rearrangement joins TRBV6-2 or TRBV6-3 to TRBJ2-1, with unresolved D. The CDR3 totals 11 residues. Germline loops: CDR1 MNHEY, CDR2 SVGEGT. The V and J ends lost 7 bases and 7 bases respectively, with 8 bases between them. CDR3 amino acids: CASMGNNEQFF. The CDR3 DNA reads TGTGCCAGCATGGGGAATAATGAGCAGTTCTTC.

This clonotype has ten or more counts. The genes are TRBV20-1 and TRBJ2-7; no definite D call. The ends were cut back, 0 bases at V and 1 base at J, with 7 bases in the middle. The CDR3 is made up of 13 amino acids. Germline CDR1 is DFQATT and CDR2 is SNEGSKA (reference sequence). The CDR3 region has the DNA TGCAGTGCTAGAGACGGACGTTCCTACGAGCAGTACTTC. The encoded protein is CSARDGRSYEQYF.